These 10 T cell receptor beta chains were all obtained from the same sample, sequenced in a study of shared clonotypes between healthy human individuals. The assay was immunoSEQ multiplex PCR, and TCRdb's table has in-frame clones only and misses some. This table has millions of clones, 90% to 95% appearing once. In the naive CD8 group, cells lacked CD45RO and were positively selected for CCR7, so terminally differentiated effector memory CD45RA+ cells were left out. Sequenced sample: naive CD8+ T cells from PBMCs. The source of these receptors is a man in his late teens or twenties in good health. Some clones in this sample may be carry-over from other donors' samples.

The V gene is TRBV27, the J gene TRBJ2-2; the match to TRBD2 covers 14 bases. This CDR3 spans 18 amino acids. CDR1 and CDR2 (germline): MNHEY, SMNVEV (reference sequence). V gave up 6 bases and J gave up 4 bases; unmatched junction bases: 10. The CDR3 reads CASRMTSGRAGGTGELFF. In DNA, the CDR3 is TGTGCCAGCAGGATGACTAGCGGGAGGGCCGGGGGCACCGGGGAGCTGTTTTTT.

The chain is built from TRBV6-6 and TRBJ2-5; no clear D gene. Germline lookup yields CDR1 MNHNY and CDR2 SVGAGI (reference sequence). Trimming cost V 0 bases and J 5 bases, with 10 bases left between them. This CDR3 comprises 14 residues. CDR3 residues: CASSYSLDLETQYF. Written as DNA, the CDR3 is TGTGCCAGCAGTTACTCCCTAGATCTCGAGACCCAGTACTTC.

CDR3 protein: CASSFGTIYNEQFF. In DNA, the CDR3 is TGTGCCAGCAGTTTCGGGACTATCTACAATGAGCAGTTCTTC. The chain joins TRBV27 to TRBJ2-1; 7 bases align to TRBD2. The CDR3 has 14 residues. V trimming: 3 bases; J trimming: 3 bases; junction bases outside the gene matches: 2. Germline CDR1 and CDR2: MNHEY and SMNVEV (reference sequence).

The rearrangement joins TRBV5-6 to TRBJ2-1, with D perhaps matching TRBD1 (5 bases). The CDR3 covers 13 residues. CDR1 is SGHDT and CDR2 is YYEEEE in the germline V gene. Between the trimmed V and J ends, which lost 1 base and 6 bases, there was a span of 8 bases. The CDR3: CASSLLTVNEQFF. The CDR3 DNA is TGTGCCAGCAGCTTGTTGACAGTCAATGAGCAGTTCTTC.

The chain recombines TRBV6-1 with TRBJ2-7; 10 bases line up with TRBD1. The CDR3 runs to 14 residues. Germline V gene sequence: CDR1 MNHNS, CDR2 SASEGT. V lost 2 bases to trimming and J lost 3 bases; unmatched junction nucleotides: 1. The CDR3 DNA reads TGTGCCAGCAGTGAACGGGACAGGGGCTACGAGCAGTACTTC. It is translated as CASSERDRGYEQYF.

The chain couples TRBV27 to TRBJ2-3, with D possibly being TRBD1 (5 bases). The CDR3 totals 16 residues. Germline values: CDR1 MNHEY, CDR2 SMNVEV (reference sequence). V was shortened by 0 bases and J by 2 bases, with 12 bases between the two germline ends. CDR3 loop: CASSLSPDTYTDTQYF. CDR3 DNA: TGTGCCAGCAGTTTATCACCGGACACGTACACAGATACGCAGTATTTT.

The V and J genes are TRBV7-3 and TRBJ2-1, with D hard to call. The CDR3 sequence is 13 residues long. V was shortened by 3 bases and J by 10 bases, with 13 bases between the two germline ends. Germline V gene data show CDR1 as SGHTA and CDR2 as FQGTGA. In DNA form, the CDR3 reads TGTGCCAGCAGCTTGGTTCCGAAAGTCGAGCAGTTCTTC. Translating it yields CASSLVPKVEQFF.

The chain employs TRBV7-6 and TRBJ2-1; 8 nucleotides line up with TRBD2. Germline lookup yields CDR1 SGHVS and CDR2 FNYEAQ. The length of the CDR3 is 15 residues. V gave up 5 bases and J gave up 8 bases; unmatched junction bases: 11. Written as DNA, the CDR3 is TGTGCCAGCAGCCCCAGCGGGAGCGAGGCGGATGAGCAGTTCTTC. Translated: CASSPSGSEADEQFF.

The rearrangement uses TRBV27 and TRBJ1-5; D unresolved. This CDR3 contains 15 residues. V was trimmed by 6 bases and J by 0 bases, leaving 12 bases between them. CDR1 is MNHEY and CDR2 is SMNVEV in the germline V gene (reference sequence). The CDR3 DNA is TGTGCCAGCAGAGCGACACCATATAGCAATCAGCCCCAGCATTTT. It specifies CASRATPYSNQPQHF.

This rearrangement joins TRBV7-6 to TRBJ2-7; D might be TRBD2 (5 bases). The CDR3 is 15 amino acids. Germline V gives CDR1 SGHVS, CDR2 FNYEAQ. V was clipped by 5 bases and J by 3 bases, with 17 bases between them. The CDR3 bases are TGTGCCAGCAGCCCCACGCGGGTCCCCTTCTACGAGCAGTACTTC. Translated: CASSPTRVPFYEQYF.